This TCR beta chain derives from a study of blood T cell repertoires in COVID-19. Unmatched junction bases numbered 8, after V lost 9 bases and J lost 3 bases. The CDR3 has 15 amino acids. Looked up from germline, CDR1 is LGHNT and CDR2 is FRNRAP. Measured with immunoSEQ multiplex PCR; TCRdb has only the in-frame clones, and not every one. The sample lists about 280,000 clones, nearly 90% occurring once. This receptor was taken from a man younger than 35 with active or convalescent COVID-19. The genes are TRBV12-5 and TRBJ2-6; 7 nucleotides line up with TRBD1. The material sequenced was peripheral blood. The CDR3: CASDKGGGGANVLTF. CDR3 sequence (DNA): TGTGCTAGCGACAAAGGGGGCGGTGGGGCCAACGTCCTGACTTTC.